Following are 15 T cell receptor beta chains from one sample sequenced in a study of blood T cell repertoires in COVID-19. Measured with immunoSEQ multiplex PCR; TCRdb has only the in-frame clones, and not every one. The data contain some 250,000 clones, about 89% of them singletons. The sample consisted of PBMCs or T cells enriched from blood (not recorded which). Source of these receptors: a man aged 40-55 years who had recovered from COVID-19.

The V call is TRBV27, the J call TRBJ2-7, with 11 bases identical to TRBD1. The CDR3 covers 13 residues. The V gene's germline CDR1 is MNHEY and CDR2 SMNVEV (reference sequence). With 8 bases clipped from V and 4 bases from J, the junction kept 4 bases outside the gene matches. CDR3 region: CASWTGGRYEQYF. The CDR3 DNA sequence: TGTGCCAGCTGGACAGGGGGCAGGTACGAGCAGTACTTC.

The chain employs TRBV7-2 and TRBJ1-5; D is possibly TRBD1 (6 bases). V lost 4 bases, J lost 7 bases, and 14 bases lay in between. CDR1 and CDR2 from the germline V gene are SGHTA and FQGNSA. The CDR3 spans 14 residues. The CDR3 region has the DNA TGTGCCAGCAGCTCTCAGGGGTTCGGGCAGCCCCAGCATTTT. The encoded protein is CASSSQGFGQPQHF.

This clone was seen a handful of times. The chain is built from TRBV7-8 and TRBJ2-3, with TRBD1 matching 7 bases. This CDR3 comprises 14 residues. With V trimmed by 4 bases and J by 5 bases, 6 bases remained unmatched. Germline loops: CDR1 SGHVS, CDR2 FQNEAQ. The DNA of the CDR3 is TGTGCCAGCAGCTCGACAGGGTCTGAAGATACGCAGTATTTT. It encodes CASSSTGSEDTQYF.

CDR3: CASSALGGQGEAFF. CDR3 DNA sequence: TGCGCCAGCAGTGCTTTGGGGGGGCAGGGTGAAGCTTTCTTT. The V gene is TRBV10-2, the J gene TRBJ1-1, with a possible D match to TRBD1 (6 bases). Trimming took off 4 bases at V and 7 bases at J, with 16 bases between the two ends. Germline V gives CDR1 WSHSY, CDR2 SAAADI. This CDR3 has 14 amino acids.

V gene TRBV3-1 (or the pseudogene TRBV3-2) combines with J gene TRBJ2-1; D gene uncertain. V was shortened by 0 bases and J by 1 base, with 7 bases between the two germline ends. The germline V gene encodes CDR1 LGHDT and CDR2 YNNKEL (reference sequence). CDR3 length equals 15 residues. CDR3 DNA: TGTGCCAGCAGCCAAGACCGGGTTTCCTACAATGAGCAGTTCTTC. It codes for CASSQDRVSYNEQFF.

The chain uses TRBV28 and TRBJ2-7; D is perhaps TRBD2 (7 bases). Deletions cut 3 bases from V and 6 bases from J, with 18 bases between. The CDR3 loop spans 15 amino acids. Germline values: CDR1 MDHEN, CDR2 SYDVKM. The CDR3 loop is CASSFLGGADSEQYF. The DNA of the CDR3 is TGTGCCAGCAGTTTTTTAGGGGGGGCCGATAGCGAGCAGTACTTC.

The rearrangement uses TRBV29-1 and TRBJ2-5; 7 positions match TRBD1. The J segment lost 4 bases and the V segment lost 7 bases, leaving 9 bases of the junction unmatched. Germline V gene sequence: CDR1 SQVTM, CDR2 ANQGSEA. The CDR3 length is 13 residues. The CDR3 reads CSAKKTGRETQYF. For the CDR3, the DNA is TGCAGCGCAAAAAAGACAGGGAGAGAGACCCAGTACTTC.

This chain links TRBV6-5 with TRBJ1-4; no reliable D call. CDR1 is MNHEY and CDR2 is SVGAGI in the germline V gene. Trimming pared 0 bases from V and 4 bases from J, leaving 12 bases between. This CDR3 region has 16 residues. The CDR3 DNA reads as TGTGCCAGCAGTTACTCGATTGGCAGACATAATGAAAAACTGTTTTTT. Its protein is CASSYSIGRHNEKLFF.

This chain connects TRBV5-4 to TRBJ2-2; 9 positions agree with TRBD1. Germline V lookup: CDR1 SGHNT, CDR2 YYREEE (reference sequence). The CDR3 extends over 15 amino acids. The trim removed 4 bases at V and 6 bases at J, leaving 7 bases unmatched. The CDR3 region is CASSAGTGRSGELFF. Here the CDR3 DNA reads TGTGCCAGCAGCGCTGGGACAGGGAGATCCGGGGAGCTGTTTTTT.

The CDR3 here is CASSPDRARNQPQHF. The CDR3 bases are TGTGCCAGCAGTCCGGACAGGGCACGCAATCAGCCCCAGCATTTT. This rearrangement joins TRBV6-5 to TRBJ1-5; 8 nucleotides line up with TRBD1. The junction had 5 bases not matched to a gene; V was cut back by 5 bases and J by 2 bases. CDR1 is MNHEY, CDR2 SVGAGI, per germline. CDR3 size: 15 residues.

The chain links TRBV7-2 to TRBJ2-3, with D perhaps TRBD2 (6 bases). This CDR3 has 16 residues. Per germline, CDR1 SGHTA and CDR2 FQGNSA. V lost 4 bases and J 2 bases, leaving 16 bases between the germline ends. The CDR3 loop is CASSSPFGGITDTQYF. The CDR3 DNA is TGTGCCAGCAGCTCACCTTTCGGCGGGATCACAGATACGCAGTATTTT.

The chain combines TRBV7-9 with TRBJ1-6; TRBD1 matches at 9 bases. Germline lookup yields CDR1 SEHNR and CDR2 FQNEAQ (reference sequence). The junction had 8 bases not matched to a gene; V was cut back by 5 bases and J by 9 bases. The CDR3 sequence is 15 residues long. CDR3 region: CASSRKQGAGSPLHF. CDR3 bases: TGTGCCAGCAGCCGCAAACAGGGGGCAGGTTCACCCCTCCACTTT.

This clone showed up just once. The genes are TRBV7-6 and TRBJ2-7; the D gene is possibly TRBD1 (5 bases). The germline V and J ends were trimmed by 5 bases and 1 base, with 9 bases remaining between them. This CDR3 region has 13 residues. Germline CDR1 is SGHVS and CDR2 is FNYEAQ. CDR3 residues: CASSVGQSYEQYF. DNA of the CDR3: TGTGCCAGCAGCGTAGGACAATCCTACGAGCAGTACTTC.

V usage is TRBV5-1 and J usage is TRBJ1-4, with 7 bases that match TRBD1. The germline CDR1 and CDR2 sequences are SGHRS and YFSETQ. There are 13 residues in the CDR3. Trimming cost V 4 bases and J 7 bases; bases outside gene matches: 4. CDR3 bases: TGCGCCAGCAGCCAGGGGGATGGTGAAAAACTGTTTTTT. Protein sequence: CASSQGDGEKLFF.

The rearrangement links TRBV3-1 (or the pseudogene TRBV3-2) to TRBJ1-6; D perhaps matches TRBD1 (5 bases). The CDR3 totals 18 residues. CDR1 is LGHDT, CDR2 YNNKEL, per germline (reference sequence). Trimming shortened V by 0 bases and J by 5 bases, and 17 bases separated the two germline ends. The CDR3 DNA is TGTGCCAGCAGCCAAGACAATTTTGGGGGGGGTGATAATTCACCCCTCCACTTT. Protein product: CASSQDNFGGGDNSPLHF.